These T cell receptor beta chains were read from a single sample in a study of Graves' ophthalmopathy and Graves' hyperthyroidism. From the multiplex PCR reads, TCRdb called clonotypes with MiXCR, one entry per CDR3 protein. The sample includes 200,000 to 250,000 distinct CDR3 sequences, around a fifth seen only once; the top ten take roughly 42%. Sequences were obtained from peripheral blood. The receptors originated from a woman in her fifties or sixties with Graves' ophthalmopathy. The CDR3 runs from the conserved cysteine through the conserved F or W. The D gene is left open where the match is weak. The size of a clone is reported for some rows only, either as once, few or many, or as a class for expanded clones.

CDR3 length	D gene	V gene	clone size	J gene	CDR3 protein
14	-	TRBV12-3/TRBV12-4	many	TRBJ1-1	CASSFRRTNTEAFF
14	-	TRBV12-3/TRBV12-4	few	TRBJ2-6	CASSLDGGANVLTF
15	-	TRBV9	many	TRBJ2-5	CASSVGTGSRETQYF
15	TRBD2	TRBV27	many	TRBJ2-7	CASRAGTSGHYEQYF
12	-	TRBV12-3/TRBV12-4	-	TRBJ2-5	CASSLNTETQYF
15	-	TRBV6-1	-	TRBJ1-2	CASSEYAGRVYGYSF
14	-	TRBV19	many	TRBJ1-1	CASSIAPPYTEAFF
15	-	TRBV7-2	many	TRBJ2-5	CASSLGGVLQETQYF
15	-	TRBV5-1	-	TRBJ1-1	CASSSTAGPNTEAFF
14	-	TRBV11-2	many	TRBJ2-7	CASSLDTGTGEQYF
15	TRBD1	TRBV3-1	many	TRBJ1-1	CASSQAPDRATEAFF
14	-	TRBV11-2	once	TRBJ2-7	CASSLRIGNYEQYF
15	-	TRBV20-1	many	TRBJ2-7	CSGHRDGAISGEQYF
15	-	TRBV7-9	few	TRBJ2-2	CASSPQESVTGKLFF
16	-	TRBV19	many	TRBJ2-2	CASSIGGGSRTGELFF
16	TRBD1	TRBV7-8	many	TRBJ1-1	CASRLDRGRGGTEAFF
15	-	TRBV30	many	TRBJ1-5	CAWSVQTLGNQPQHF
16	TRBD1	TRBV6-5	many	TRBJ1-2	CASRRPGTGEDGGYTF
16	-	TRBV19	many	TRBJ1-5	CASTSLGAGQSQPQHF
13	-	TRBV7-6	many	TRBJ2-7	CASSSELRSEQYF
14	-	TRBV12-3/TRBV12-4	-	TRBJ2-4	CASSSDIHKNIQYF
16	-	TRBV7-8	-	TRBJ2-6	CASSPTKGSGANVLTF
12	-	TRBV29-1	many	TRBJ2-5	CSVVWGGETQYF
16	-	TRBV4-1	-	TRBJ2-7	CASSPGGGYGGYEQYF
12	-	TRBV19	many	TRBJ1-2	CASSPGLYGYTF
12	-	TRBV12-3/TRBV12-4	-	TRBJ1-3	CASTITSGPSHF